This T cell receptor beta chain comes out of a study of blood T cell repertoires in COVID-19. About the research overall: Material from acute and convalescent COVID-19 was sourced from the United States, Italy and Spain. Nucleic acid was either cDNA or gDNA, and it came from T cells, B-cell-depleted T cells, or PBMCs.

Germline V gene sequence: CDR1 MNHEY, CDR2 SVGEGT. V was trimmed by 2 bases and J by 2 bases, leaving 16 bases between them. CDR3 length: 16 residues. TCRdb's table, derived via immunoSEQ multiplex PCR, lists solely in-frame clones and lacks some. The data hold tens of thousands of clones, with over 75% observed a single time. The sample taken for sequencing was peripheral blood. The chain is built from TRBV6-2 or TRBV6-3 and TRBJ2-7; unclear D gene. The origin of this receptor is a woman aged 55-70 years with COVID-19, enrolled during active disease. CDR3 sequence: CASSYHRQAFPYEQYF. The DNA for the CDR3 is TGTGCCAGCAGTTACCACCGGCAGGCTTTTCCCTACGAGCAGTACTTC.